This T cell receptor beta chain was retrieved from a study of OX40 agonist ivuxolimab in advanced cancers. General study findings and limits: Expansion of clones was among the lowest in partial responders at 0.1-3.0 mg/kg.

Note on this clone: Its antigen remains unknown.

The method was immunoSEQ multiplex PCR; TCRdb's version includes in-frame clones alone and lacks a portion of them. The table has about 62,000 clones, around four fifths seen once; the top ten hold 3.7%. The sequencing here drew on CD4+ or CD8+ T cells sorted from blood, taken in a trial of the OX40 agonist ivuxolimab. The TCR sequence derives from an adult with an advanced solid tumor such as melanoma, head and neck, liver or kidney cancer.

The CDR3, as DNA: TGTGCCAGCAGAGGGGGGTTTCACGCAGATACGCAGTATTTT. Amino acids: CASRGGFHADTQYF. The chain employs TRBV6-5 and TRBJ2-3; D tentatively fits TRBD1 or TRBD2 (6 bases each). The CDR3 sequence is 14 residues long. The germline V gene has CDR1 MNHEY and CDR2 SVGAGI. V gave up 6 bases and J gave up 4 bases, with 14 bases separating them.